The present T cell receptor beta chain was sequenced within a study of CD8 T cells in Susac syndrome. V was pared by 2 bases and J by 0 bases, with 8 bases between. This CDR3 spans 16 amino acids. Germline-derived CDR1 and CDR2 are SEHNR and FQNEAQ (reference sequence). RNA was extracted with the RNeasy kit, and a quantity of 0.5 to 1 ug was reverse transcribed using random hexamers. A multiplex approach, immunoSEQ multiplex PCR, amplified TCR beta CDR3 across 54 Vbeta and 13 Jbeta. A single record per CDR3 protein comes from TCRdb applying MiXCR to the immunoSEQ multiplex PCR reads. The sample records 150,000 to 160,000 distinct CDR3 sequences, 94% being singletons.

Specimen: CD8+ T cells from PBMCs. This receptor was taken from a human donor with multiple sclerosis. The genes are TRBV7-9 and TRBJ2-6; D gene unclear. CDR3 in amino acids: CASSLNSLSGANVLTF. In DNA, the CDR3 is TGTGCCAGCAGCTTAAACAGTCTCTCTGGGGCCAACGTCCTGACTTTC.